The 17 T cell receptor beta chains listed next were all sequenced from one sample in a study of T-cell reconstitution after alpha-beta-depleted transplantation in children. The TCRbeta library was prepared with unique molecular identifiers. In TCRdb, the PCR reads were re-called with MiXCR into one record per CDR3 protein. The sample holds fewer than 400,000 distinct CDR3 sequences, about 20% seen once. Source: PBMCs from the stem cell graft donor, taken from the stem cell graft. Receptors originate from a human donor who donated a stem cell graft to a child with acute myeloid leukemia.

This clonotype was found a few times. The rearrangement uses TRBV7-6 and TRBJ2-7; 8 bases fit TRBD1. The CDR3 has 14 amino acids. The V gene's germline CDR1 is SGHVS and CDR2 FNYEAQ. Germline trimming cut 4 bases from V and 6 bases from J; bases unmatched to any gene: 8. This CDR3 is CASSSVGQGAEQYF. The CDR3 DNA follows: TGTGCCAGCAGCTCCGTAGGACAGGGAGCCGAGCAGTACTTC.

In this sample, this clonotype turned up many times. The chain couples TRBV4-2 to TRBJ2-3; 8 bases align to TRBD2. Germline values: CDR1 LGHNA, CDR2 YNFKEQ. The CDR3 is 15 residues long. The V and J ends lost 4 bases and 2 bases, in that order; junction bases with no gene match: 5. This CDR3 is CASSPLLADTDTQYF. CDR3 coding DNA: TGTGCCAGCAGCCCCTTACTAGCGGACACAGATACGCAGTATTTT.

Many counts were recorded for this clonotype. The genes are TRBV4-3 and TRBJ1-4, with D hard to call. V lost 3 bases to trimming and J lost 7 bases, with 12 bases between them. CDR3 length equals 14 residues. The germline V gene has CDR1 LGHNA and CDR2 YSLEER. The DNA for the CDR3 is TGCGCCAGCAGCCAGGATACGTTCGGTGAAAAACTGTTTTTT. Protein: CASSQDTFGEKLFF.

The V and J genes are TRBV18 and TRBJ2-1; D might be TRBD2 (6 bases). The V gene's germline CDR1 is KGHSH and CDR2 LQKENI. With 1 base removed from V and 7 bases from J, the gap between germline ends came to 17 bases. This CDR3 contains 16 residues. The CDR3 DNA follows: TGTGCCAGCTCACCACGGCGAGACGGGAGTAGGAATGAGCAGTTCTTC. This codes for CASSPRRDGSRNEQFF.

This clonotype was recorded many times. CDR3 residues: CASSLGLAGTGELFF. The CDR3 region has the DNA TGTGCCAGCAGTTTAGGTCTAGCGGGAACCGGGGAGCTGTTTTTT. The chain is built from TRBV12-3 or TRBV12-4 and TRBJ2-2; 9 positions agree with TRBD2. J lost 5 bases, V lost 1 base, and 2 bases had no gene match. This CDR3 is built from 15 residues.

The sample holds many counts of this clonotype. The CDR3 DNA follows: TGTGCCAGCAGTCCTTTCGACGGGGCCAACGTCCTGACTTTC. Its protein is CASSPFDGANVLTF. The chain recombines TRBV27 with TRBJ2-6; D ambiguous. Between the trimmed V and J ends, which lost 5 bases and 4 bases, there was a span of 9 bases. This CDR3 has 14 residues. Looked up from germline, CDR1 is MNHEY and CDR2 is SMNVEV (reference sequence).

V and J are TRBV10-3 and TRBJ2-3, with a possible D match to TRBD1 (5 bases). Germline values: CDR1 ENHRY, CDR2 SYGVKD. The CDR3 sequence is 16 residues long. The V gene lost 7 bases and the J gene lost 4 bases, with 21 bases spanning the gap. CDR3 sequence reads: CAIMSVGAEKADTQYF. CDR3 coding DNA: TGTGCCATCATGAGTGTTGGGGCAGAGAAAGCAGATACGCAGTATTTT.

V usage is TRBV5-1 and J usage is TRBJ2-7; 8 positions agree with TRBD1. CDR3 length equals 15 residues. The V gene end was trimmed by 2 bases and the J gene end by 3 bases; junction bases not matched to a gene: 7. The germline gives CDR1 SGHRS, CDR2 YFSETQ. CDR3 sequence reads: CASSLTGGNFYEQYF. In DNA form, the CDR3 reads TGCGCCAGCAGCTTAACAGGGGGGAACTTCTACGAGCAGTACTTC.

J is TRBJ1-1 and V is TRBV5-1, with 8 bases identical to TRBD1. With V trimmed by 4 bases and J by 1 base, 6 bases remained unmatched. This CDR3 is built from 15 residues. The germline gives CDR1 SGHRS, CDR2 YFSETQ. CDR3 sequence (DNA): TGCGCCAGCAGCCAACTGGACAGGGAGAACACTGAAGCTTTCTTT. Amino acid sequence: CASSQLDRENTEAFF.

V and J are TRBV12-3 or TRBV12-4 and TRBJ2-2; D is ambiguous. The CDR3 extends over 14 amino acids. Trimming shortened V by 3 bases and J by 7 bases, and 12 bases separated the two germline ends. CDR3 nucleotide sequence: TGTGCCAGCAGTTTCCGTCGAATTAACGGGGAGCTGTTTTTT. It specifies CASSFRRINGELFF.

This clonotype was observed a few times. The CDR3 loop is CASRGPGQGYSPLHF. The CDR3, as DNA: TGTGCCAGCAGGGGGCCGGGACAGGGGTATTCACCCCTCCACTTT. J is TRBJ1-6 and V is TRBV6-1; 10 nucleotides align to TRBD1. J lost 8 bases, V lost 6 bases, and 7 bases had no gene match. This CDR3 comprises 15 residues. From germline, CDR1 is MNHNS and CDR2 SASEGT.

The CDR3 DNA is TGCAGTGCTAGAAGCGGACTAGCGGGAGCCGGGGAGCTGTTTTTT. Its translation is CSARSGLAGAGELFF. The V call is TRBV20-1, the J call TRBJ2-2; 13 bases line up with TRBD2. Trimming took 2 bases from V and 6 from J; bases not matched to a gene: 3. The CDR3 contains 15 residues. CDR1 and CDR2 (germline): DFQATT, SNEGSKA (reference sequence).

The rearrangement joins TRBV6-1 to TRBJ2-5; the D call may be TRBD1 or TRBD2 (5 bases each). Deletions cut 6 bases from V and 1 base from J, with 12 bases between. The CDR3 length is 14 residues. Germline CDR1 MNHNS, CDR2 SASEGT. Here the CDR3 reads CASSPPGTQETQYF. The CDR3 bases are TGTGCCAGCAGCCCCCCCGGGACCCAAGAGACCCAGTACTTC.

This clonotype appeared a few times. V usage is TRBV5-1 and J usage is TRBJ2-1; D is perhaps TRBD2 (6 bases). There are 18 residues in the CDR3. V was cut by 4 bases and J by 3 bases, with 23 bases left in between. The V gene's germline CDR1 is SGHRS and CDR2 YFSETQ. The CDR3 protein is CASSDSSVTSRNYNEQFF. For the CDR3, the DNA is TGCGCCAGCAGCGACTCAAGCGTTACTAGCAGAAACTACAATGAGCAGTTCTTC. The full variable domain, rest sourced from reference TRBV5-1 and TRBJ2-1, is KAGVTQTPRYLIKTRGQQVTLSCSPISGHRSVSWYQQTPGQGLQFLFEYFSETQRNKGNFPGRFSGRQFSNSRSEMNVSTLELGDSALYLCASSDSSVTSRNYNEQFFGPGTRLTVL.

This clonotype was seen only a few times. This chain connects TRBV25-1 to TRBJ2-7, with unresolved D. Looked up from germline, CDR1 is MGHDK and CDR2 is SYGVNS. The CDR3 contains 12 residues. V shed 3 bases and J shed 6 bases, with 9 bases lying between them. CDR3 coding DNA: TGTGCCAGCAGTGATTTTAGCTCCGAGCAGTACTTC. This gives the protein CASSDFSSEQYF.

The rearrangement joins TRBV20-1 to TRBJ2-7, with D perhaps given as TRBD1 or TRBD2 (6 bases each). The ends were cut back, 3 bases at V and 5 bases at J, with 8 bases in the middle. CDR1 and CDR2 from the germline V gene are DFQATT and SNEGSKA (reference sequence). The CDR3 totals 11 residues. CDR3 nucleotide sequence: TGCAGTGCTAGTGGGGGGCACGAGCAGTACTTC. This codes for CSASGGHEQYF.

This clonotype appeared many times. The J gene is TRBJ2-1, the V gene TRBV12-3 or TRBV12-4; 7 bases map to TRBD2. V shed 6 bases, J shed 2 bases, and the junction held 7 bases outside the gene matches. The CDR3 has 15 amino acids. CDR3 bases: TGTGCCAGCAGCCAAAGCGGGAACGCCTACAATGAGCAGTTCTTC. Protein sequence: CASSQSGNAYNEQFF.